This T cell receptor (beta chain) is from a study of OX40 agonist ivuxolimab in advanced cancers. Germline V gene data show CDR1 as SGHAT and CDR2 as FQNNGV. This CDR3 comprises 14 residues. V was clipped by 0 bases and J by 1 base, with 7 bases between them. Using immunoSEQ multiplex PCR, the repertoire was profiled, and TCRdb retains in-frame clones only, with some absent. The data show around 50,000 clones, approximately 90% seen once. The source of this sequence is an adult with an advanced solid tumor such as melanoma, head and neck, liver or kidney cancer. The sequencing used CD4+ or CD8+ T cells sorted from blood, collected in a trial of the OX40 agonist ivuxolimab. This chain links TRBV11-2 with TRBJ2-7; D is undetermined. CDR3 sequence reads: CASSLEGRSYEQYF. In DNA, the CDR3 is TGTGCCAGCAGCTTAGAGGGCAGGTCCTACGAGCAGTACTTC.